Shown below are 29 T cell receptor beta chains from a single sample sequenced in a study of shared clonotypes between healthy human individuals (TCRdb year 2020). Library preparation was by the immunoSEQ multiplex PCR assay. TCRdb took this table from immuneACCESS and kept in-frame rearrangements with V and J called. Such tables lack part of the clones; where checked against another copy, unresolved V genes explain under half of the gap, and the rest is unexplained. The table for this sample lists 2 million to 3 million clones; approximately 92% of them were counted only once. 0.11% to 0.15% of the sample is in the top ten clones. Source material: naive CD4+ T cells sorted from blood. Read against the paper, the sample's cell subset or site label means: CD45RA+ positively selected. The source is a young man in good health.

CDR3 in DNA: TGTGCCAGCAGCATTCGGACAGGGGGCATTTCGCACACTGAAGCTTTCTTT. It encodes CASSIRTGGISHTEAFF. V gene TRBV5-6 combines with J gene TRBJ1-1; TRBD1 agrees at 11 bases. The CDR3 is 17 residues long. Germline loops: CDR1 SGHDT, CDR2 YYEEEE. V lost 4 bases, J lost 3 bases, and 11 bases stayed unmatched.

V gene TRBV7-8 combines with J gene TRBJ2-1; 10 bases fit TRBD1. V lost 5 bases to trimming and J lost 6 bases; unmatched junction nucleotides: 7. The CDR3 is 15 residues long. Germline-derived CDR1 and CDR2 are SGHVS and FQNEAQ. CDR3 sequence (DNA): TGTGCCAGCAGCCCGACAGGGGGCGTATTCAATGAGCAGTTCTTC. It specifies CASSPTGGVFNEQFF.

The chain has TRBV7-9 and TRBJ2-6; D unclear. The CDR3 loop spans 11 amino acids. Germline V CDR1 and CDR2: SEHNR, FQNEAQ (reference sequence). V gave up 10 bases and J gave up 1 base, with 2 bases separating them. As DNA, the CDR3 is TGTGCCACTTCTGGGGCCAACGTCCTGACTTTC. It is translated as CATSGANVLTF.

The J gene is TRBJ1-1, the V gene TRBV7-8, with D hard to call. CDR1 is SGHVS and CDR2 is FQNEAQ in the germline V gene. The V end was cut by 0 bases, the J end by 4 bases, with 6 bases between. The CDR3 extends over 13 amino acids. CDR3 nucleotide sequence: TGTGCCAGCAGCTTAGCCTCTCCCACTGAAGCTTTCTTT. Its protein is CASSLASPTEAFF. Drawing the rest from reference TRBV7-8 and TRBJ1-1, the complete variable domain is GAGVSQSPRYKVAKRGQDVALRCDPISGHVSLFWYQQALGQGPEFLTYFQNEAQLDKSGLPSDRFFAERPEGSVSTLKIQRTQQEDSAVYLCASSLASPTEAFFGQGTRLTVV.

The CDR3 sequence is CASSLWSTYEQYF. Written as DNA, the CDR3 is TGTGCCAGCAGCTTATGGTCTACCTACGAGCAGTACTTC. The rearrangement uses TRBV11-3 and TRBJ2-7, with D unclear. The CDR3 has 13 amino acids. CDR1 is SGHNT and CDR2 is YENEEA in the germline V gene. The V gene lost 2 bases and the J gene lost 2 bases, with 7 bases spanning the gap.

This clone has a single count. The V gene is TRBV14, the J gene TRBJ2-7; D not certain. The CDR3 is made up of 16 amino acids. Germline V CDR1 and CDR2: SGHDN, FVKESK. The V gene lost 1 base and the J gene lost 6 bases, with 19 bases spanning the gap. CDR3 DNA sequence: TGTGCCAGCAGCCAAGCGCCCGGCCCCTATCTCTGCGAGCAGTACTTC. Translating gives CASSQAPGPYLCEQYF.

V is TRBV9 and J is TRBJ2-7; D possibly corresponds to TRBD2 (6 bases). The V gene lost 4 bases and the J gene lost 5 bases, with 19 bases spanning the gap. The CDR3 spans 15 residues. CDR1 SGDLS and CDR2 YYNGEE come from the germline V gene. CDR3 coding DNA: TGTGCCAGCAGCCCTCATGGGGGGTCACTAAACGAGCAGTACTTC. Protein product: CASSPHGGSLNEQYF. Full variable domain (remainder filled in from reference TRBV9 and TRBJ2-7): DSGVTQTPKHLITATGQRVTLRCSPRSGDLSVYWYQQSLDQGLQFLIQYYNGEERAKGNILERFSAQQFPDLHSELNLSSLELGDSALYFCASSPHGGSLNEQYFGPGTRLTVT.

The rearrangement links TRBV18 to TRBJ2-5, with D perhaps matching TRBD2 (5 bases). This CDR3 has 16 amino acids. The germline CDR1 and CDR2 sequences are KGHSH and LQKENI. Trimming cost V 0 bases and J 6 bases, with 17 bases left between them. The CDR3 region has the DNA TGTGCCAGCTCACCACCGGCGGGTCAATCCAGGAAGACCCAGTACTTC. It specifies CASSPPAGQSRKTQYF.

The chain couples TRBV10-3 to TRBJ1-5, with a possible D match to TRBD1 (6 bases). The CDR3 sequence is 13 residues long. Trimming pared 10 bases from V and 4 bases from J, leaving 14 bases between. Looked up from germline, CDR1 is ENHRY and CDR2 is SYGVKD. CDR3 residues: CATNREQNQPQHF. DNA for the CDR3: TGTGCCACCAACAGGGAGCAGAATCAGCCCCAGCATTTT.

V and J are TRBV30 and TRBJ2-1, with D possibly being TRBD1 (5 bases). The CDR3 has 13 residues. Germline loops: CDR1 GTSNPN, CDR2 SVGIG (reference sequence). V was trimmed by 1 base and J by 9 bases, leaving 13 bases between them. In nucleotides, the CDR3 is TGTGCCTGGAGTGCAAGCAGGGTTGGTGAGCAGTTCTTC. Its translation is CAWSASRVGEQFF.

J is TRBJ1-5 and V is TRBV18; 7 nucleotides match TRBD1. The CDR3 is made up of 15 amino acids. The V and J ends lost 0 bases and 6 bases, in that order; junction bases with no gene match: 5. In germline, CDR1 is KGHSH, CDR2 LQKENI. CDR3: CASSPPGTVLQPQHF. CDR3 coding DNA: TGTGCCAGCTCACCACCAGGGACAGTCCTTCAGCCCCAGCATTTT.

The chain joins TRBV7-9 to TRBJ1-1; D gene uncertain. This CDR3 has 12 amino acids. CDR1 and CDR2 (germline): SEHNR, FQNEAQ (reference sequence). V was clipped by 10 bases and J by 3 bases, with 12 bases between them. The CDR3 reads CANVFPDTEAFF. CDR3 coding DNA: TGTGCCAACGTCTTTCCCGACACTGAAGCTTTCTTT.

A remark on this clone: The same CDR3 arises from other DNA sequences in this sample as well. The chain is built from TRBV6-5 and TRBJ1-3; D may be TRBD1 (5 bases). CDR3 length: 15 amino acids. V gave up 0 bases and J gave up 1 base, with 7 bases separating them. Germline V gives CDR1 MNHEY, CDR2 SVGAGI. The DNA of the CDR3 is TGTGCCAGCAGTTACTCGGGGGGTTCTGGAAACACCATATATTTT. Translation: CASSYSGGSGNTIYF.

This sequence joins TRBV30 and TRBJ1-5; D is possibly TRBD1 (5 bases). Trimming pared 0 bases from V and 0 bases from J, leaving 24 bases between. The CDR3 has 20 amino acids. CDR1 is GTSNPN and CDR2 is SVGIG in the germline V gene (reference sequence). The CDR3 DNA reads TGTGCCTGGAGTGTTTGGCAGGACACCGAACCCCCTTATAGCAATCAGCCCCAGCATTTT. This translates into CAWSVWQDTEPPYSNQPQHF. The full variable domain, completed using reference TRBV30 and TRBJ1-5, is SQTIHQWPATLVQPVGSPLSLECTVEGTSNPNLYWYRQAAGRGLQLLFYSVGIGQISSEVPQNLSASRPQDRQFILSSKKLLLSDSGFYLCAWSVWQDTEPPYSNQPQHFGDGTRLSIL.

The rearrangement uses TRBV10-1 and TRBJ1-5; TRBD1 matches 8 bases. V lost 4 bases, J lost 6 bases, and 8 bases stayed unmatched. CDR1 is WNHNN, CDR2 SYGVQD, per germline (reference sequence). CDR3 length equals 15 residues. DNA for the CDR3: TGCGCCAGCAGTGCTAGAGGACAGGGACTTCAGCCCCAGCATTTT. Protein sequence: CASSARGQGLQPQHF.

J is TRBJ2-5 and V is TRBV6-5; D tentatively fits TRBD1 or TRBD2 (6 bases each). The ends were cut back, 6 bases at V and 1 base at J, with 15 bases in the middle. The CDR3 totals 15 residues. CDR1 is MNHEY and CDR2 is SVGAGI in the germline V gene. The CDR3 loop reads CASRESTGAQETQYF. DNA of the CDR3: TGTGCCAGCAGAGAGAGTACGGGGGCCCAAGAGACCCAGTACTTC.

V is TRBV5-1 and J is TRBJ1-3; D is unclear. In germline, CDR1 is SGHRS, CDR2 YFSETQ. This CDR3 is 14 amino acids long. The V gene lost 5 bases and the J gene lost 4 bases, with 13 bases spanning the gap. The CDR3 bases are TGCGCCAGCAGGCGGACTGTGGGCGGAAACACCATATATTTT. The encoded protein is CASRRTVGGNTIYF.

The CDR3 sequence is CSVEDGAQTNYGYTF. The CDR3 DNA follows: TGCAGCGTTGAAGATGGTGCCCAGACTAACTATGGCTACACCTTC. The chain joins TRBV29-1 to TRBJ1-2; D is undetermined. Between the trimmed V and J ends, which lost 0 bases and 0 bases, there was a span of 11 bases. The germline CDR1 and CDR2 sequences are SQVTM and ANQGSEA. CDR3 length: 15 residues.

CDR3 sequence: CASSLGSTGNEKLFF. CDR3 coding DNA: TGTGCCAGCAGTTTAGGGTCAACGGGGAATGAAAAACTGTTTTTT. The chain recombines TRBV28 with TRBJ1-4; D is undetermined. The V end lost 2 bases, the J end lost 5 bases, and 12 bases lay between the germline ends. The CDR3 length is 15 residues. Germline values: CDR1 MDHEN, CDR2 SYDVKM.

J is TRBJ2-3 and V is TRBV7-8; TRBD1 aligns across 8 bases. The CDR3 has 16 amino acids. V shed 4 bases, J shed 2 bases, and the junction held 8 bases outside the gene matches. The germline gives CDR1 SGHVS, CDR2 FQNEAQ. CDR3: CASSSSWTGNTDTQYF. The CDR3 nucleotides read TGTGCCAGCAGCTCCTCCTGGACAGGGAACACAGATACGCAGTATTTT.

The chain links TRBV30 to TRBJ2-1, with D possibly TRBD1 on 6 matching bases. Germline V gene data show CDR1 as GTSNPN and CDR2 as SVGIG (reference sequence). Trimming removed 5 bases from V and 6 bases from J, with 11 bases in between. This CDR3 contains 12 residues. The CDR3, as DNA: TGTGCCTGGGGGGGCGGTAGCAATGAGCAGTTCTTC. Its protein product is CAWGGGSNEQFF.

The V gene is TRBV7-2, the J gene TRBJ2-5; tentatively, D is TRBD1 or TRBD2 (5 bases each). The CDR3 has 14 amino acids. Per germline, CDR1 SGHTA and CDR2 FQGNSA. Trimming shortened V by 4 bases and J by 7 bases, and 16 bases separated the two germline ends. The CDR3 nucleotides are TGTGCCAGCAGCTCTCAGGGCCCGGGGTGGACCCAGTACTTC. Its protein product is CASSSQGPGWTQYF.

The chain combines TRBV15 with TRBJ1-1, with TRBD1 matching 7 bases. This CDR3 is 16 amino acids long. The germline V gene encodes CDR1 LNHNV and CDR2 YYDKDF (reference sequence). The junction had 11 bases not matched to a gene; V was cut back by 4 bases and J by 3 bases. The CDR3 DNA sequence: TGTGCCACCAGCAAAGACAGGGCGAGGAGGGACACTGAAGCTTTCTTT. It codes for CATSKDRARRDTEAFF.

This clone was found once. The chain combines TRBV6-5 with TRBJ1-1; no reliable D call. Trimming took off 7 bases at V and 6 bases at J, with 12 bases between the two ends. The CDR3 contains 12 residues. CDR1 is MNHEY, CDR2 SVGAGI, per germline. This CDR3 reads CASTTPGPEAFF. CDR3 DNA: TGTGCCAGCACAACACCGGGCCCTGAAGCTTTCTTT.

This chain links TRBV30 with TRBJ1-1, with no clear D. The germline CDR1 and CDR2 sequences are GTSNPN and SVGIG (reference sequence). The CDR3 runs to 18 residues. The V gene lost 2 bases and the J gene lost 4 bases, with 26 bases spanning the gap. The CDR3 reads CAWSPKLGRTTSPTEAFF. The DNA for the CDR3 is TGTGCCTGGAGTCCTAAGTTGGGCAGAACTACGAGCCCCACTGAAGCTTTCTTT.

The rearrangement links TRBV5-1 to TRBJ2-3; D gene unclear. V was trimmed by 0 bases and J by 6 bases, leaving 11 bases between them. Germline CDR1 and CDR2: SGHRS and YFSETQ. This CDR3 contains 14 residues. The CDR3 region has the DNA TGCGCCAGCAGCTTGGAGCAGTTCGGGGATACGCAGTATTTT. Translating gives CASSLEQFGDTQYF.

With respect to this clone: Other nucleotide sequences in the sample specify the same CDR3. The chain carries TRBV7-2 and TRBJ2-3; TRBD2 might be the D (7 bases). Germline loops: CDR1 SGHTA, CDR2 FQGNSA. The CDR3 is 15 amino acids. Deletions cut 3 bases from V and 0 bases from J, with 10 bases between. Here the CDR3 reads CASSFSGGSTDTQYF. The CDR3 nucleotides are TGTGCCAGCAGCTTTTCGGGGGGCAGCACAGATACGCAGTATTTT.

To note about this clone: The sample contains more than one DNA sequence encoding this CDR3. The rearrangement links TRBV7-2 to TRBJ2-3; D not certain. The V gene's germline CDR1 is SGHTA and CDR2 FQGNSA. This CDR3 has 13 residues. V gave up 1 base and J gave up 1 base, with 3 bases separating them. CDR3 protein: CASSLGGTDTQYF. DNA for the CDR3: TGTGCCAGCAGCTTAGGTGGCACAGATACGCAGTATTTT. The full variable domain, completed using reference TRBV7-2 and TRBJ2-3, is GAGVSQSPSNKVTEKGKDVELRCDPISGHTALYWYRQSLGQGLEFLIYFQGNSAPDKSGLPSDRFSAERTGGSVSTLTIQRTQQEDSAVYLCASSLGGTDTQYFGPGTRLTVL.

This clone was seen only a few times. The chain joins TRBV18 to TRBJ1-4; D unresolved. Between the trimmed V and J ends, which lost 3 bases and 5 bases, there was a span of 13 bases. The CDR3 sequence is 15 residues long. Germline CDR1 reads KGHSH; CDR2 reads LQKENI. As DNA, the CDR3 is TGTGCCAGCTCACCTTCAATGATCGAGAATGAAAAACTGTTTTTT. This encodes CASSPSMIENEKLFF.